The 11 T cell receptor beta chains below come from one sample, sequenced in a study of human T cells and chemical hapten exposure (dated by TCRdb to 2020 to 2023). What the time point label conveys for this sample: patch test 1, 2 weeks after DPC sensitization. The treatment or condition label, read with the paper, signifies: therapeutic diphenylcyclopropenone sensitization with weekly scalp DPC. The library was built by means of RACE. TCRdb lists the instrument as NextSeq 500. Through fastp at Q25 and MiXCR, TCRdb rebuilt clones from the public reads, retaining in-frame beta chains. Entries that share a CDR3 protein sequence are merged under the most common genes and DNA. The sample contains just under 350,000 distinct CDR3 sequences, under 8% of them found a single time. Around 8.2% of the sample is in the top ten clones. Sample: whole blood, taken in connection with sensitization to the hapten diphenylcyclopropenone (DPC). The receptors originated from a woman aged 18-35 years with alopecia areata. Some clones in this sample may be carry-over from other donors' samples.

The rearrangement uses TRBV25-1 and TRBJ1-5; D may be TRBD1 (6 bases). CDR1 and CDR2 from the germline V gene are MGHDK and SYGVNS. The ends were cut back, 8 bases at V and 4 bases at J, with 15 bases in the middle. The CDR3 has 14 residues. The CDR3 region has the DNA TGTGCCAGCTCAGGGGATGGGGGAAATCAGCCCCAGCATTTT. Its translation: CASSGDGGNQPQHF.

The sample holds many counts of this clonotype. The chain combines TRBV27 with TRBJ1-5; 8 bases are shared with TRBD1. CDR1 is MNHEY and CDR2 is SMNVEV in the germline V gene (reference sequence). The CDR3 is made up of 14 amino acids. V shed 5 bases and J 16 bases; nucleotides not matched to a gene: 16. The DNA for the CDR3 is TGTGCCAGCAGTCCCCCCGGATCCACAGGGGGGATACATTTT. Residues: CASSPPGSTGGIHF.

This clonotype was seen ten or more times. The chain couples TRBV14 to TRBJ2-2, with unresolved D. Trimming removed 0 bases at V and 5 bases at J, with 7 bases between. Germline V CDR1 and CDR2: SGHDN, FVKESK. This CDR3 spans 14 amino acids. CDR3 residues: CASSQDRITGELFF. The CDR3 nucleotides are TGTGCCAGCAGCCAAGACCGAATTACCGGGGAGCTGTTTTTT.

This clonotype was detected ten times or more. DNA of the CDR3: TGTGCCAGCAGCTTAGGAAGGGGGCTAGGTTCACCCCTCCACTTT. This translates into CASSLGRGLGSPLHF. The V call is TRBV7-2, the J call TRBJ1-6, with 7 bases matching TRBD1. There are 15 residues in the CDR3. The ends lost 1 base at V and 9 bases at J; junction bases unmatched: 6. Per germline, CDR1 SGHTA and CDR2 FQGNSA.

This clonotype was seen at least ten times. V usage is TRBV12-3 or TRBV12-4 and J usage is TRBJ2-1; D is perhaps TRBD1 (5 bases). The CDR3 consists of 15 residues. V shed 2 bases and J shed 2 bases, with 10 bases lying between them. The CDR3 spells CASSLSRAPYNEQFF. In DNA, the CDR3 is TGTGCCAGCAGTTTAAGCAGGGCACCCTACAATGAGCAGTTCTTC.

Many counts were recorded for this clonotype. The J gene is TRBJ1-1, the V gene TRBV6-5; 8 bases are a match to TRBD1. Trimming at V came to 5 bases and at J to 1 base, leaving 6 bases not matched to a gene. This CDR3 is built from 15 residues. CDR1 and CDR2 from the germline V gene are MNHEY and SVGAGI. The CDR3, as DNA: TGTGCCAGCAGTCCAAACAGGGGGGCGAACACTGAAGCTTTCTTT. This encodes CASSPNRGANTEAFF.

This clonotype occurred many times. The CDR3 loop reads CASSYQPKETQYF. The CDR3 nucleotides are TGTGCCAGCAGCTACCAACCGAAAGAGACCCAGTACTTC. The chain links TRBV11-3 to TRBJ2-5, with D uncertain. Trimming shortened V by 4 bases and J by 3 bases, and 9 bases separated the two germline ends. CDR1 and CDR2 from the germline V gene are SGHNT and YENEEA. The CDR3 loop spans 13 amino acids.

This clonotype came up many times. The genes are TRBV29-1 and TRBJ2-7; the D gene could be TRBD1 or TRBD2 (6 bases each). The CDR3 runs to 15 residues. The germline CDR1 and CDR2 sequences are SQVTM and ANQGSEA. The V and J ends lost 5 bases and 2 bases respectively, with 19 bases between them. CDR3 region: CSVLGQGRLTYEQYF. The CDR3 region has the DNA TGCAGCGTTTTGGGGCAGGGGAGGCTTACCTACGAGCAGTACTTC.

In this sample, this clonotype turned up many times. The chain joins TRBV6-4 to TRBJ2-3; no firm D call. CDR1 and CDR2 from the germline V gene are MRHNA and SNTAGT. The CDR3 is 15 amino acids. V shed 0 bases and J shed 1 base, with 8 bases lying between them. CDR3 nucleotide sequence: TGTGCCAGCAGTGACTCCGAGACCGGCACAGATACGCAGTATTTT. It yields the protein CASSDSETGTDTQYF.

This clonotype was picked up a small number of times. The chain joins TRBV11-2 to TRBJ1-3, with D maybe TRBD1 (6 bases). The CDR3 has 14 amino acids. Trimming shortened V by 11 bases and J by 0 bases, and 14 bases separated the two germline ends. From germline, CDR1 is SGHAT and CDR2 FQNNGV. CDR3: CACTGARSGNTIYF. In nucleotides, the CDR3 is TGTGCCTGCACGGGGGCCCGCTCTGGAAACACCATATATTTT.

There are a few counts of this clonotype. The J gene is TRBJ1-1, the V gene TRBV12-3 or TRBV12-4; a possible D gene is TRBD1 (6 bases). Trimming removed 3 bases at V and 7 bases at J, with 15 bases between. The CDR3 is made up of 14 amino acids. CDR3 amino acids: CASSFEGGAVEAFF. The CDR3 DNA sequence: TGTGCCAGCAGTTTCGAGGGGGGGGCGGTTGAAGCTTTCTTT.